This TCR beta chain was sequenced during a study of shared T cell receptors in the human thymus. This CDR3 is built from 17 residues. The trim removed 6 bases at V and 1 base at J, leaving 11 bases unmatched. Germline V lookup: CDR1 SGHAT, CDR2 FQNNGV. The method was immunoSEQ multiplex PCR; TCRdb's version includes in-frame clones alone and lacks a portion of them. This repertoire shows approximately 490,000 clones, around 78% found once; its top ten account for about 0.014%. This same sample was also part of a study on human thymus T cells.

Material for sequencing was thymocytes. The chain has TRBV11-2 and TRBJ2-1; 8 nucleotides align to TRBD2. The sequence was obtained from a boy younger than two with a congenital heart defect. The CDR3 here is CASRPSGRGGSYNEQFF. The CDR3 nucleotides read TGTGCCAGCAGACCCAGCGGGAGAGGTGGTTCCTACAATGAGCAGTTCTTC.